One sample yielded the 28 T cell receptor beta chains listed below, sequenced in a study of T cells expressing NK-cell markers. TCRdb re-called the 5' RACE reads; one entry per CDR3 protein, DNA not given. This sample's table reports fewer than 550,000 distinct CDR3 sequences. Specimen: blood T cells: a sorted CD56 or NKG2C T cell subset, CD4+ or CD8+ T cells, or bulk PBMC T cells (not recorded which). These receptors were obtained from a woman between 50 and 59 years old in good health.

This chain links TRBV20-1 with TRBJ1-1; lacking DNA, the TRBD1 call made by TCRdb goes unchecked. The V gene's germline CDR1 is DFQATT and CDR2 SNEGSKA (reference sequence). The CDR3 runs to 13 residues. CDR3 in amino acids: CSAPNQGSGGAFF.

The rearrangement joins TRBV7-2 to TRBJ2-7; TCRdb outputs TRBD1, but without DNA this stays unchecked. Per germline, CDR1 SGHTA and CDR2 FQGNSA. The CDR3 has 17 amino acids. The CDR3 loop reads CASSRRGGPGSSYEQYF.

This chain uses TRBV30 with TRBJ2-2. Germline V lookup: CDR1 GTSNPN, CDR2 SVGIG (reference sequence). The CDR3 sequence is 13 residues long. This chain's CDR3 is CAWNGISTGELFF.

The rearrangement uses TRBV24-1 and TRBJ2-1. This CDR3 region has 13 residues. Germline V gene lookup returns CDR1 KGHDR and CDR2 SFDVKD. CDR3 region: CATSVPSYNEQFF.

The chain is built from TRBV7-9 and TRBJ2-7. Germline-derived CDR1 and CDR2 are SEHNR and FQNEAQ (reference sequence). The CDR3 covers 14 residues. CDR3 region: CASSSRVPPYEQYF.

The rearrangement uses TRBV20-1 and TRBJ2-3; the TCRdb D gene call, TRBD1, has no DNA to confirm it. Germline V gene lookup returns CDR1 DFQATT and CDR2 SNEGSKA (reference sequence). The CDR3 totals 14 residues. The CDR3 sequence: CSATSWETTDTQYF.

The chain employs TRBV3-1 and TRBJ1-2; the D call from TCRdb, TRBD1, cannot be confirmed without DNA. Per the germline V gene, CDR1 is LGHDT and CDR2 is YNNKEL (reference sequence). CDR3 length equals 15 residues. The CDR3 sequence: CASSQEGDGPYGYTF.

The chain joins TRBV5-1 to TRBJ2-7; TCRdb calls TRBD1, which cannot be checked without DNA. In germline, CDR1 is SGHRS, CDR2 YFSETQ. The CDR3 sequence is 15 residues long. CDR3 sequence reads: CASSQGTEPYYEQYF.

The chain couples TRBV7-8 to TRBJ2-1; lacking DNA, the TRBD2 call made by TCRdb goes unchecked. CDR3 length: 16 amino acids. In germline, CDR1 is SGHVS, CDR2 FQNEAQ. This chain's CDR3 is CASSIWTSGRTNEQFF.

The chain links TRBV2 to TRBJ2-1. The CDR3 runs 17 residues. From germline, CDR1 is SNHLY and CDR2 FYNNEI. The CDR3 loop is CASGVTVGFSSYNEQFF.

The CDR3 spells CSATRVVSYEQYF. This sequence joins TRBV20-1 and TRBJ2-7. CDR1 is DFQATT, CDR2 SNEGSKA, per germline (reference sequence). The CDR3 runs to 13 residues.

The chain has TRBV6-5 and TRBJ2-1. This CDR3 contains 11 residues. The germline V gene has CDR1 MNHEY and CDR2 SVGAGI. CDR3 amino acids: CASSYNGEQFF.

The rearrangement joins TRBV24-1 to TRBJ2-1; with no DNA, the TCRdb D assignment of TRBD2 cannot be verified. Looked up from germline, CDR1 is KGHDR and CDR2 is SFDVKD. This CDR3 is built from 17 residues. The CDR3 protein is CATSDFGTSGGYNEQFF.

This chain joins TRBV7-2 and TRBJ1-4. The V gene's germline CDR1 is SGHTA and CDR2 FQGNSA. The CDR3 sequence is 18 residues long. The CDR3: CASSFFPPGQTTNEKLFF.

CDR3 residues: CSAREGQGWGDTQYF. This chain uses TRBV20-1 with TRBJ2-3; TCRdb reports TRBD1, a call that lacks DNA to check it against. Germline CDR1 and CDR2: DFQATT and SNEGSKA (reference sequence). The CDR3 is made up of 15 amino acids.

The CDR3 sequence is CASSSRTVSSYGYTF. The genes are TRBV7-2 and TRBJ1-2; TCRdb calls TRBD1, which cannot be checked without DNA. The CDR3 runs to 15 residues. Germline V CDR1 and CDR2: SGHTA, FQGNSA.

The chain links TRBV6-8 to TRBJ1-1; there is no DNA to check the TCRdb D call of TRBD1. There are 12 residues in the CDR3. The germline V gene has CDR1 MNHGY and CDR2 SAAAGT. The CDR3 spells CANPEQGCEAFF.

This chain joins TRBV4-1 and TRBJ1-1; TCRdb's D gene call, TRBD1, goes unchecked for lack of DNA. CDR1 MGHRA and CDR2 YSYEKL come from the germline V gene. The CDR3 totals 15 residues. Here the CDR3 reads CASSHRQGENTEAFF.

The V call is TRBV29-1, the J call TRBJ1-5; lacking DNA, the TRBD1 call made by TCRdb goes unchecked. Per the germline V gene, CDR1 is SQVTM and CDR2 is ANQGSEA. This CDR3 contains 13 residues. The CDR3 sequence is CSIQMGGDQPQHF.

The genes are TRBV3-1 and TRBJ2-3; TCRdb returns TRBD1, unconfirmable since there is no DNA. Germline CDR1 LGHDT, CDR2 YNNKEL (reference sequence). There are 14 residues in the CDR3. The CDR3 sequence is CASSRDMSTDTQYF.

V gene TRBV3-1 combines with J gene TRBJ2-2; without DNA, the TCRdb call of TRBD1 cannot be checked. Germline V CDR1 and CDR2: LGHDT, YNNKEL (reference sequence). The CDR3 consists of 13 residues. This CDR3 reads CASGQEYTGELFF. Complete variable domain (other parts from reference TRBV3-1 and TRBJ2-2): DTAVSQTPKYLVTQMGNDKSIKCEQNLGHDTMYWYKQDSKKFLKIMFSYNNKELIINETVPNRFSPKSPDKAHLNLHINSLELGDSAVYFCASGQEYTGELFFGEGSRLTVL.

J is TRBJ2-5 and V is TRBV6-1; TCRdb's D gene call, TRBD2, goes unchecked for lack of DNA. This CDR3 has 14 residues. In germline, CDR1 is MNHNS, CDR2 SASEGT. The CDR3 sequence: CASGTSGSQETQYF.

The CDR3 sequence is CASSSGTGGRLTEAFF. J is TRBJ1-1 and V is TRBV25-1; TCRdb designates TRBD1, a call that cannot be tested without DNA. CDR1 is MGHDK and CDR2 is SYGVNS in the germline V gene. CDR3 length: 16 amino acids.

This rearrangement joins TRBV6-1 to TRBJ2-6. Looked up from germline, CDR1 is MNHNS and CDR2 is SASEGT. The CDR3 sequence is 14 residues long. The CDR3 spells CASSEDPSLNVLTF.

This chain links TRBV24-1 with TRBJ2-5; TCRdb picks TRBD1, but there is no DNA to check that call. The CDR3 consists of 15 residues. Germline lookup yields CDR1 KGHDR and CDR2 SFDVKD. The CDR3 is CATSDPGGSQETQYF.

The chain links TRBV20-1 to TRBJ1-3; lacking DNA, the TRBD1 call made by TCRdb goes unchecked. The CDR3 covers 16 residues. The germline V gene encodes CDR1 DFQATT and CDR2 SNEGSKA (reference sequence). CDR3 residues: CSARGVGHKLGNTIYF.

This CDR3 reads CASSPNGWNEQFF. The rearrangement joins TRBV27 to TRBJ2-1. The CDR3 runs 13 residues. Germline V gene data show CDR1 as MNHEY and CDR2 as SMNVEV (reference sequence).

V and J are TRBV6-2 or TRBV6-3 and TRBJ2-1; the D call from TCRdb, TRBD2, cannot be confirmed without DNA. From germline, CDR1 is MNHEY and CDR2 SVGEGT. The CDR3 loop spans 14 amino acids. The chain's CDR3 is CASSPHGTSNEQFF.